Below, 12 T cell receptor beta chains from the same sample are listed, as sequenced in a study of blood T cell repertoires in COVID-19. Clones were sequenced by immunoSEQ multiplex PCR, and TCRdb holds only the in-frame ones, with some missing. This sample has some 140,000 clones, with 80% to 85% found just once. The sequencing input was PBMCs or T cells enriched from blood (not recorded which). The receptors originated from a man aged 40-49 years with acute COVID-19.

This rearrangement joins TRBV29-1 to TRBJ2-7; tentative D call: TRBD2 (6 bases). CDR3 length: 14 amino acids. CDR1 and CDR2 (germline): SQVTM, ANQGSEA. V was cut by 5 bases and J by 2 bases, with 16 bases left in between. The CDR3 reads CSVPSDGGAYEQYF. CDR3 DNA sequence: TGCAGCGTTCCTAGTGATGGAGGGGCCTACGAGCAGTACTTC.

In its sample, this clone was seen once. The chain uses TRBV5-6 and TRBJ2-1; TRBD2 is a possible D gene (6 bases). Germline CDR1 and CDR2: SGHDT and YYEEEE. The CDR3 extends over 13 amino acids. Trimming removed 5 bases from V and 10 bases from J, with 16 bases in between. CDR3 DNA sequence: TGTGCCAGCAGTGGAGGGATCTTTGGAGAGCAGTTCTTC. It specifies CASSGGIFGEQFF.

This clone occurred a few times. This chain joins TRBV10-3 and TRBJ1-6; no reliable D call. From germline, CDR1 is ENHRY and CDR2 SYGVKD. CDR3 length equals 15 residues. Trimming stripped 2 bases from V and 0 bases from J, with 5 bases between. CDR3 sequence reads: CAISEPSSYNSPLHF. DNA of the CDR3: TGTGCCATCAGTGAGCCGAGCTCCTATAATTCACCCCTCCACTTT.

The V call is TRBV3-1 (or the pseudogene TRBV3-2), the J call TRBJ2-3; TRBD1 is a possible D gene (6 bases). The CDR3 spans 16 residues. Germline CDR1 and CDR2: LGHDT and YNNKEL (reference sequence). Trimming removed 1 base from V and 2 bases from J, with 13 bases in between. The CDR3 bases are TGTGCCAGCAGCCAAGGGACAGAACCTTACACAGATACGCAGTATTTT. Its protein is CASSQGTEPYTDTQYF.

V gene TRBV10-3 combines with J gene TRBJ2-2, with TRBD2 matching over 10 bases. From germline, CDR1 is ENHRY and CDR2 SYGVKD. The V and J ends lost 11 bases and 6 bases, in that order; junction bases with no gene match: 6. This CDR3 region has 13 residues. CDR3: CAGRAGGAGELFF. The CDR3 DNA follows: TGTGCCGGCAGAGCGGGGGGGGCCGGGGAGCTGTTTTTT.

This clone was recorded a few times. CDR3 protein: CASSLYRQNEKLFF. In DNA form, the CDR3 reads TGTGCCAGCAGTTTGTACAGGCAGAATGAAAAACTGTTTTTT. The V gene is TRBV27, the J gene TRBJ1-4; maybe TRBD1 (5 bases). Germline V gene sequence: CDR1 MNHEY, CDR2 SMNVEV (reference sequence). The ends were cut back, 3 bases at V and 5 bases at J, with 10 bases in the middle. The CDR3 is made up of 14 amino acids.

J is TRBJ2-5 and V is TRBV9; the match to TRBD2 covers 7 bases. Trimming at V came to 3 bases and at J to 4 bases, leaving 9 bases not matched to a gene. The CDR3 loop spans 15 amino acids. CDR1 is SGDLS, CDR2 YYNGEE, per germline. CDR3 in DNA: TGTGCCAGCAGCGGACGACTAGCTGGGACAGAGACCCAGTACTTC. Protein product: CASSGRLAGTETQYF. Supplemented by reference TRBV9 and TRBJ2-5, the full variable domain reads DSGVTQTPKHLITATGQRVTLRCSPRSGDLSVYWYQQSLDQGLQFLIQYYNGEERAKGNILERFSAQQFPDLHSELNLSSLELGDSALYFCASSGRLAGTETQYFGPGTRLLVL.

The J gene is TRBJ2-3, the V gene TRBV7-9, with D uncertain. Germline V gene lookup returns CDR1 SEHNR and CDR2 FQNEAQ (reference sequence). Trimming removed 0 bases from V and 7 bases from J, with 5 bases in between. CDR3 length equals 12 residues. CDR3 protein: CASSLAQNTQYF. In DNA, the CDR3 is TGTGCCAGCAGCTTAGCGCAGAATACGCAGTATTTT. Based on the CDR3 plus reference TRBV7-9 and TRBJ2-3, the full variable domain is DTGVSQNPRHKITKRGQNVTFRCDPISEHNRLYWYRQTLGQGPEFLTYFQNEAQLEKSRLLSDRFSAERPKGSFSTLEIQRTEQGDSAMYLCASSLAQNTQYFGPGTRLTVL.

This chain joins TRBV7-8 and TRBJ1-6; D ambiguous. From germline, CDR1 is SGHVS and CDR2 FQNEAQ. V lost 7 bases and J lost 4, with 11 bases in between. The CDR3 spans 14 residues. The DNA for the CDR3 is TGTGCCAGCACAAAAGAAACTTATAATTCACCCCTCCACTTT. This sequence encodes CASTKETYNSPLHF.

This clone was found once. The J gene is TRBJ2-5, the V gene TRBV21-1; the DNA was not used to check the table's D call, TRBD1. TRBV21-1 is shown as a pseudogene. CDR3 length: 14 amino acids. The chain's CDR3 is CASTHETDKETQYF. CDR3 sequence (DNA): TGTGCCAGCACGCACGAGACAGACAAAGAGACCCAGTACTTC.

This chain connects TRBV7-2 to TRBJ2-1; 9 positions match TRBD1. V shed 5 bases and J 4 bases; nucleotides not matched to a gene: 12. CDR1 is SGHTA, CDR2 FQGNSA, per germline. The CDR3 loop spans 17 amino acids. The CDR3 sequence is CASSKTGGAVSYNEQFF. In nucleotides, the CDR3 is TGTGCCAGCAGCAAGACAGGGGGGGCCGTTTCTTACAATGAGCAGTTCTTC.

This clone was counted between two and nine times. DNA of the CDR3: TGTGCCAGCAGTTTCGGGGGCACTGAAGCTTTCTTT. Residues: CASSFGGTEAFF. The chain combines TRBV12-3 or TRBV12-4 with TRBJ1-1; TRBD1 is a possible D gene (5 bases). V gave up 3 bases and J gave up 4 bases, with 6 bases separating them. The CDR3 totals 12 residues.